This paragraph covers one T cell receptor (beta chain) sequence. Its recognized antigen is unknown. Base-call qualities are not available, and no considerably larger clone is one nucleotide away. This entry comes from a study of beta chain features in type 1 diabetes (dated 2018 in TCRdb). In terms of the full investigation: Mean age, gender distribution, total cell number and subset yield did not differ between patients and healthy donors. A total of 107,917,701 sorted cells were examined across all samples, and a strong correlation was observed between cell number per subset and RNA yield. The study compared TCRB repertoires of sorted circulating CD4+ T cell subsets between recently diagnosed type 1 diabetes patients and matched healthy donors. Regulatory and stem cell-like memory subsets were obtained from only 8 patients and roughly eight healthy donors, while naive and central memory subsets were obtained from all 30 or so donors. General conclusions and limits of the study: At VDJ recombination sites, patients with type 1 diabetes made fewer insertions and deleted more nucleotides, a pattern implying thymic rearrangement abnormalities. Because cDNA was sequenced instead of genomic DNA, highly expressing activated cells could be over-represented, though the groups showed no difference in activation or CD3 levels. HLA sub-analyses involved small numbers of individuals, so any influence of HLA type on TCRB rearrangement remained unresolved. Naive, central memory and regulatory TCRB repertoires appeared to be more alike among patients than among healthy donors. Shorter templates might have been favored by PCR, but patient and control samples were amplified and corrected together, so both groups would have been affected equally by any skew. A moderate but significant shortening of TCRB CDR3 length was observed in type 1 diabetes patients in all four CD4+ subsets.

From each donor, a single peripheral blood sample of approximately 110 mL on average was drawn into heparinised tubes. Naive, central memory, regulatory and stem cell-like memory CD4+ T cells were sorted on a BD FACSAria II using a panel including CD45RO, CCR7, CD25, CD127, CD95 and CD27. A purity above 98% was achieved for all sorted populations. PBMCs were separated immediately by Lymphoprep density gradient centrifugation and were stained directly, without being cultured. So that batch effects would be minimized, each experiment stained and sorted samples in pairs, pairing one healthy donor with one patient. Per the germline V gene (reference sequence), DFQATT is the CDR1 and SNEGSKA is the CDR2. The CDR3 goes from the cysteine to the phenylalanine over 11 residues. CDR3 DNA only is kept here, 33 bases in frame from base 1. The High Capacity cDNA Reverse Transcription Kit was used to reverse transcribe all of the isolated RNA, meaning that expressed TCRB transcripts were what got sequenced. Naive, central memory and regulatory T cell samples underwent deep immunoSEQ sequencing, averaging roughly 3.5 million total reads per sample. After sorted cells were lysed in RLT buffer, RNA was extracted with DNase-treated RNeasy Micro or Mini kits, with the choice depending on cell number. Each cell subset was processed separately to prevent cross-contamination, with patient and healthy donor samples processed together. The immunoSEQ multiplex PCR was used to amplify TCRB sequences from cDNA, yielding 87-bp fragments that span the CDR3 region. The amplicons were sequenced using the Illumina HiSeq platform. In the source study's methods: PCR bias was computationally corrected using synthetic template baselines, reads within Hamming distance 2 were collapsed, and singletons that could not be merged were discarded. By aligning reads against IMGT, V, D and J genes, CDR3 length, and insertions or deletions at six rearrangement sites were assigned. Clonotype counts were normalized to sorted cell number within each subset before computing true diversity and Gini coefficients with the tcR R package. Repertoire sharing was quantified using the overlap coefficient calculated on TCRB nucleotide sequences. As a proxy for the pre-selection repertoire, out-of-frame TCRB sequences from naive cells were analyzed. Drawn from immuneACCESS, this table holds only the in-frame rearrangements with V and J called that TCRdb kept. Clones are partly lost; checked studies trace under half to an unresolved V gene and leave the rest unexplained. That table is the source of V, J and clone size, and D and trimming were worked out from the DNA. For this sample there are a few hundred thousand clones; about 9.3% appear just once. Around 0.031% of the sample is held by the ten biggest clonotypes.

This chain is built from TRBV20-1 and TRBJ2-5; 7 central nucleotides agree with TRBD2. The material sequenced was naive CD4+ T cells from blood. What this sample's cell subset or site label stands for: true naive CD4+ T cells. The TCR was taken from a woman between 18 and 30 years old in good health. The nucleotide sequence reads TGCAGCCTAGCGGCTGGCGAGACCCAGTACTTC. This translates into CSLAAGETQYF.